This entry concerns a single TCR beta chain. Its antigen is not identified. This record belongs to a study of T cells expressing NK-cell markers. Study-level findings and limits: No clear determination of HCMV specificity was made for expanded NKG2C+ T cell clones.

After re-calling the 5' RACE reads, TCRdb lists one entry per CDR3 protein, DNA absent. In total, the table holds around 470,000 distinct CDR3 sequences. The receptor was isolated from a woman aged 50 to 60 in good health. The sample was blood T cells: a sorted CD56 or NKG2C T cell subset, CD4+ or CD8+ T cells, or bulk PBMC T cells (not recorded which).

The CDR3 reads CASSRGQSSYNSPLHF. The V and J genes are TRBV6-5 and TRBJ1-6; TCRdb reports TRBD1, a call that lacks DNA to check it against. CDR3 length: 16 amino acids. The germline V gene encodes CDR1 MNHEY and CDR2 SVGAGI.